Each of the 27 T cell receptor beta chains below was sequenced from the same sample in a study of beta chain features in type 1 diabetes. Expressed TCRB transcripts got sequenced, as all isolated RNA was reverse transcribed. TCRdb's copy holds only in-frame clones and misses some; the assay was immunoSEQ multiplex PCR. The sample has under 250,000 clones, roughly 13% seen once. Sequencing used naive CD4+ T cells from blood. The receptor source for this set is a woman aged 35 to 49 in good health.

This clone was found a few times. The rearrangement joins TRBV6-1 to TRBJ2-5, with D unclear. Germline-derived CDR1 and CDR2 are MNHNS and SASEGT. The CDR3 length is 12 residues. Trimming took off 6 bases at V and 2 bases at J, with 7 bases between the two ends. Here the CDR3 reads CASSPLQETQYF. In DNA form, the CDR3 reads TGTGCCAGCAGCCCACTACAAGAGACCCAGTACTTC.

This clone appeared a few times. The chain employs TRBV5-1 and TRBJ2-7; possible D gene TRBD1, 6 bases. The V end was cut by 2 bases, the J end by 0 bases, with 21 bases between. The germline V gene has CDR1 SGHRS and CDR2 YFSETQ. This CDR3 region has 18 residues. CDR3 sequence: CASSFSRDNPSPSYEQYF. In DNA, the CDR3 is TGCGCCAGCAGCTTCTCTCGGGACAACCCCTCTCCCTCCTACGAGCAGTACTTC. The full variable domain, rest sourced from reference TRBV5-1 and TRBJ2-7, is KAGVTQTPRYLIKTRGQQVTLSCSPISGHRSVSWYQQTPGQGLQFLFEYFSETQRNKGNFPGRFSGRQFSNSRSEMNVSTLELGDSALYLCASSFSRDNPSPSYEQYFGPGTRLTVT.

The chain uses TRBV4-1 and TRBJ2-6; 7 bases line up with TRBD1. Germline V gene data show CDR1 as MGHRA and CDR2 as YSYEKL. The length of the CDR3 is 17 residues. V was clipped by 5 bases and J by 0 bases; unmatched bases: 7. The CDR3 DNA is TGCGCCAGCAGCATACAGGGGAAACTCTCTGGGGCCAACGTCCTGACTTTC. Protein sequence: CASSIQGKLSGANVLTF.

This chain links TRBV27 with TRBJ2-3; no definite D call. Trimming cost V 6 bases and J 1 base, with 11 bases left between them. This CDR3 spans 14 amino acids. Germline V gene data show CDR1 as MNHEY and CDR2 as SMNVEV (reference sequence). CDR3 region: CASSVSGRTDTQYF. The CDR3 DNA reads as TGTGCCAGCAGCGTTTCTGGGCGCACAGATACGCAGTATTTT.

This clone was counted only a few times. This chain joins TRBV6-5 and TRBJ1-4, with D tentatively TRBD1 (6 bases). This CDR3 spans 13 amino acids. Germline-derived CDR1 and CDR2 are MNHEY and SVGAGI. Deletions cut 2 bases from V and 13 bases from J, with 14 bases between. CDR3 sequence reads: CASSYTGGGRLFF. The DNA for the CDR3 is TGTGCCAGCAGTTACACGGGGGGGGGCCGACTGTTTTTT.

This clone was picked up a small number of times. The chain has TRBV12-5 and TRBJ1-2; 10 nucleotides match TRBD1. The length of the CDR3 is 18 residues. The V gene's germline CDR1 is LGHNT and CDR2 FRNRAP. V trimming: 1 base; J trimming: 7 bases; junction bases outside the gene matches: 15. The DNA of the CDR3 is TGTGCTAGTGGTTTGGGAAGTGGGGGGACAGGGGCCGGCGCTGGCTACACCTTC. It translates to CASGLGSGGTGAGAGYTF.

The V and J genes are TRBV5-6 and TRBJ2-5, with no clear D. The DNA end lines up better with TRBJ2-7; the J call may be wrong. Germline CDR1 reads SGHDT; CDR2 reads YYEEEE. The CDR3 sequence is 12 residues long. In DNA form, the CDR3 reads TGTGCCAGCAGCTTCATGAGCGACGAGCAGTACTTC. Protein sequence: CASSFMSDEQYF.

The chain uses TRBV18 and TRBJ2-7, with 7 bases matching TRBD2. The V gene end was trimmed by 2 bases and the J gene end by 2 bases; junction bases not matched to a gene: 3. The CDR3 length is 14 residues. Germline V gene lookup returns CDR1 KGHSH and CDR2 LQKENI. For the CDR3, the DNA is TGTGCCAGCTCACCATGGGAGGGAGCCTACGAGCAGTACTTC. Encoded protein: CASSPWEGAYEQYF.

This clone came up a few times. The gene calls are TRBV7-6 and TRBJ2-7; D gene ambiguous. V lost 0 bases to trimming and J lost 0 bases, with 6 bases between them. Germline CDR1 SGHVS, CDR2 FNYEAQ. The CDR3 contains 14 residues. The CDR3: CASSLAHSSYEQYF. CDR3 bases: TGTGCCAGCAGCTTAGCGCATAGCTCCTACGAGCAGTACTTC.

V and J are TRBV5-6 and TRBJ2-1, with D perhaps matching TRBD2 (5 bases). The V end lost 1 base, the J end lost 9 bases, and 11 bases lay between the germline ends. The length of the CDR3 is 13 residues. CDR1 and CDR2 from the germline V gene are SGHDT and YYEEEE. The CDR3 region has the DNA TGTGCCAGCAGCTTGTATGAGGGCGGTGAGCAGTTCTTC. It encodes CASSLYEGGEQFF.

This clone turned up a few times. The junction departs from the called germline gene at one end, perhaps through a read error. The chain combines TRBV7-9 with TRBJ1-2; weak D call: TRBD1 (5 bases). This CDR3 region has 12 residues. Germline V gene data show CDR1 as SEHNR and CDR2 as FQNEAQ (reference sequence). Here the CDR3 reads CLAGESDYGYTF. CDR3 bases: TGCCTGGCGGGGGAATCGGACTATGGCTACACCTTC.

This sequence joins TRBV7-8 and TRBJ2-7; TRBD2 is a possible D gene (5 bases). V was clipped by 0 bases and J by 1 base, with 7 bases between them. Per germline, CDR1 SGHVS and CDR2 FQNEAQ. The CDR3 covers 14 residues. The CDR3 DNA reads as TGTGCCAGCAGCTTAGCTGAGGGTTCCTACGAGCAGTACTTC. Residues: CASSLAEGSYEQYF.

Note on this clone: This sample includes further DNA sequences coding for the same CDR3. The genes are TRBV5-1 and TRBJ2-5; 10 bases are a match to TRBD2. This CDR3 comprises 14 residues. Germline-derived CDR1 and CDR2 are SGHRS and YFSETQ. V shed 0 bases, J shed 4 bases, and the junction held 0 bases outside the gene matches. The CDR3 sequence is CASSLGTSGETQYF. CDR3 coding DNA: TGCGCCAGCAGCTTGGGGACTAGCGGAGAGACCCAGTACTTC.

This clone was observed a handful of times. The chain recombines TRBV29-1 with TRBJ1-2; 10 bases are a match to TRBD1. The CDR3 totals 14 residues. The junction had 7 bases not matched to a gene; V was cut back by 7 bases and J by 2 bases. From germline, CDR1 is SQVTM and CDR2 ANQGSEA. This chain's CDR3 is CSDRDRGGNYGYTF. The CDR3, as DNA: TGCAGCGACCGGGACAGGGGAGGAAACTATGGCTACACCTTC.

The chain is built from TRBV5-1 and TRBJ2-7; 8 bases are shared with TRBD1. The V segment lost 4 bases and the J segment 2 bases; nucleotides outside the gene matches: 8. Germline CDR1 and CDR2: SGHRS and YFSETQ. This CDR3 region has 15 residues. The chain's CDR3 is CASSPRQGSAYEQYF. The CDR3 region has the DNA TGCGCCAGCAGCCCCCGACAGGGGTCAGCCTACGAGCAGTACTTC.

The V and J genes are TRBV6-1 and TRBJ1-2; unclear D gene. From germline, CDR1 is MNHNS and CDR2 SASEGT. This CDR3 is 13 amino acids long. V gave up 3 bases and J gave up 4 bases, with 9 bases separating them. CDR3 amino acids: CASSDVTGYGYTF. The CDR3 bases are TGTGCCAGCAGTGACGTTACGGGCTATGGCTACACCTTC.

This clone has only a few counts. CDR3 protein: CASSRGTYTGELFF. The CDR3, as DNA: TGTGCCAGCAGCCGCGGGACCTACACCGGGGAGCTGTTTTTT. This sequence joins TRBV7-9 and TRBJ2-2; tentative D call: TRBD2 (6 bases). This CDR3 is 14 amino acids long. V lost 5 bases and J 3 bases, leaving 10 bases between the germline ends. The germline V gene has CDR1 SEHNR and CDR2 FQNEAQ (reference sequence).

This sequence joins TRBV9 and TRBJ1-1, with a weak D call TRBD1 (6 bases). Per germline, CDR1 SGDLS and CDR2 YYNGEE. The length of the CDR3 is 13 residues. V was cut by 2 bases and J by 3 bases, with 8 bases left in between. The CDR3 sequence is CASSVRQDTEAFF. The CDR3 coding sequence is TGTGCCAGCAGCGTCCGACAGGACACTGAAGCTTTCTTT.

The V and J genes are TRBV12-5 and TRBJ2-7; D gene unclear. The CDR3 spans 12 residues. Germline assignment: CDR1 LGHNT and CDR2 FRNRAP. The germline V and J ends were trimmed by 3 bases and 4 bases, with 7 bases remaining between them. CDR3 coding DNA: TGTGCTAGTGGTTTCGAGTTATACGAGCAGTACTTC. Amino acid sequence: CASGFELYEQYF.

The sample holds many counts of this clone. The V call is TRBV29-1, the J call TRBJ1-1; weak D call: TRBD1 (5 bases). V was pared by 4 bases and J by 3 bases, with 9 bases between. The germline CDR1 and CDR2 sequences are SQVTM and ANQGSEA. The length of the CDR3 is 12 residues. The CDR3 sequence: CSVGDSYTEAFF. The CDR3 DNA reads as TGCAGCGTTGGAGACAGTTACACTGAAGCTTTCTTT.

CDR3 amino acids: CASSVTGVVQPQHF. CDR3 nucleotide sequence: TGTGCCAGCAGTGTTACAGGGGTCGTTCAGCCCCAGCATTTT. This chain links TRBV2 with TRBJ1-5; 7 positions match TRBD1. Trimming at V came to 4 bases and at J to 6 bases, leaving 6 bases not matched to a gene. This CDR3 is 14 amino acids long. Germline assignment: CDR1 SNHLY and CDR2 FYNNEI.

The rearrangement links TRBV5-6 to TRBJ2-5, with 10 bases lining up with TRBD2. Unmatched junction bases numbered 7, after V lost 7 bases and J lost 4 bases. The CDR3 spans 14 residues. Germline loops: CDR1 SGHDT, CDR2 YYEEEE. This chain's CDR3 is CASRLAGARETQYF. In DNA form, the CDR3 reads TGTGCCAGCCGGCTAGCGGGGGCGCGAGAGACCCAGTACTTC. Full variable domain (remainder filled in from reference TRBV5-6 and TRBJ2-5): DAGVTQSPTHLIKTRGQQVTLRCSPKSGHDTVSWYQQALGQGPQFIFQYYEEEERQRGNFPDRFSGHQFPNYSSELNVNALLLGDSALYLCASRLAGARETQYFGPGTRLLVL.

This clone was observed a handful of times. This sequence joins TRBV5-4 and TRBJ2-7; 9 nucleotides line up with TRBD2. Germline values: CDR1 SGHNT, CDR2 YYREEE (reference sequence). With V trimmed by 4 bases and J by 2 bases, 4 bases remained unmatched. The CDR3 runs 14 residues. DNA of the CDR3: TGTGCCAGCAGCCGACTAGCGGAACCCTACGAGCAGTACTTC. It encodes CASSRLAEPYEQYF.

The sample holds a few counts of this clone. This chain joins TRBV7-9 and TRBJ1-2; 10 nucleotides line up with TRBD1. The CDR3 is made up of 13 amino acids. Trimming at V came to 5 bases and at J to 7 bases, leaving 4 bases not matched to a gene. Germline CDR1 is SEHNR and CDR2 is FQNEAQ (reference sequence). The CDR3: CASSPGQGTGYTF. The DNA for the CDR3 is TGTGCCAGCAGCCCGGGACAGGGGACTGGCTACACCTTC.

The chain couples TRBV5-1 to TRBJ2-3; D is unclear. The ends were cut back, 0 bases at V and 0 bases at J, with 11 bases in the middle. Germline lookup yields CDR1 SGHRS and CDR2 YFSETQ. The CDR3 sequence is 16 residues long. CDR3 loop: CASSLDRLQSTDTQYF. The CDR3 nucleotides read TGCGCCAGCAGCTTGGATCGGCTACAGAGCACAGATACGCAGTATTTT.

The V and J genes are TRBV5-1 and TRBJ2-3; tentatively, D is TRBD2 (5 bases). The ends were cut back, 3 bases at V and 6 bases at J, with 20 bases in the middle. CDR3 size: 16 residues. Germline values: CDR1 SGHRS, CDR2 YFSETQ. The CDR3 sequence is CASSSLGARAEDTQYF. In DNA, the CDR3 is TGCGCCAGCAGCTCCCTAGGTGCGAGGGCGGAGGATACGCAGTATTTT. Looking up the rest from reference TRBV5-1 and TRBJ2-3 gives the full variable domain: KAGVTQTPRYLIKTRGQQVTLSCSPISGHRSVSWYQQTPGQGLQFLFEYFSETQRNKGNFPGRFSGRQFSNSRSEMNVSTLELGDSALYLCASSSLGARAEDTQYFGPGTRLTVL.

J is TRBJ2-5 and V is TRBV18, with D possibly being TRBD2 (7 bases). The CDR3 has 15 residues. Between the trimmed V and J ends, which lost 3 bases and 5 bases, there was a span of 16 bases. Germline V gene data show CDR1 as KGHSH and CDR2 as LQKENI. CDR3 coding DNA: TGTGCCAGCTCACCCGGAGGGGGGGCCGCGGAGACCCAGTACTTC. Encoded protein: CASSPGGGAAETQYF.